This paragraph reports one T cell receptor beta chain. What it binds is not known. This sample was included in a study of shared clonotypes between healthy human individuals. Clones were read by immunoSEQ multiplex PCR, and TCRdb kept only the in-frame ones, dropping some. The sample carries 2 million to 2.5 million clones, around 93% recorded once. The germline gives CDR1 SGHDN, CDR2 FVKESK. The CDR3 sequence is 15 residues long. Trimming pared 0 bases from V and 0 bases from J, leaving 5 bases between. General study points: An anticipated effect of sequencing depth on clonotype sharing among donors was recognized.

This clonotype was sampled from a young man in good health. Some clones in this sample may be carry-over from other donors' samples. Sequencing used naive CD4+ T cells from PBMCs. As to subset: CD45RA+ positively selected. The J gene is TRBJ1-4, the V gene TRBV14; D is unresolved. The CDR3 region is CASSQDPATNEKLFF. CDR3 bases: TGTGCCAGCAGCCAAGATCCTGCAACTAATGAAAAACTGTTTTTT.